This T cell receptor (beta chain) was sequenced during a study of beta chain features in type 1 diabetes. The CDR3 consists of 13 residues. The germline CDR1 and CDR2 sequences are SGHRS and YFSETQ. The germline V and J ends were trimmed by 4 bases and 5 bases, with 12 bases remaining between them. Whole-study findings and limits: When Type 1 diabetes patients were examined, their TCRB CDR3s proved moderately but significantly shorter in all four CD4+ subsets.

With regard to this clone: Antigen unknown.

Reverse transcribing all isolated RNA meant expressed TCRB transcripts were sequenced. Profiled with immunoSEQ multiplex PCR; TCRdb holds only in-frame clones, not every one. The sample holds about 16,000 clones, approximately 55% seen once. The rearrangement joins TRBV5-1 to TRBJ1-2; D unresolved. The sample comprised stem cell memory CD4+ T cells from blood. This clonotype was obtained from a woman aged 18-30 years in good health. CDR3 in DNA: TGCGCCAGCAGCGCCGGGGAGCAATATGGCTACACCTTC. This encodes CASSAGEQYGYTF.